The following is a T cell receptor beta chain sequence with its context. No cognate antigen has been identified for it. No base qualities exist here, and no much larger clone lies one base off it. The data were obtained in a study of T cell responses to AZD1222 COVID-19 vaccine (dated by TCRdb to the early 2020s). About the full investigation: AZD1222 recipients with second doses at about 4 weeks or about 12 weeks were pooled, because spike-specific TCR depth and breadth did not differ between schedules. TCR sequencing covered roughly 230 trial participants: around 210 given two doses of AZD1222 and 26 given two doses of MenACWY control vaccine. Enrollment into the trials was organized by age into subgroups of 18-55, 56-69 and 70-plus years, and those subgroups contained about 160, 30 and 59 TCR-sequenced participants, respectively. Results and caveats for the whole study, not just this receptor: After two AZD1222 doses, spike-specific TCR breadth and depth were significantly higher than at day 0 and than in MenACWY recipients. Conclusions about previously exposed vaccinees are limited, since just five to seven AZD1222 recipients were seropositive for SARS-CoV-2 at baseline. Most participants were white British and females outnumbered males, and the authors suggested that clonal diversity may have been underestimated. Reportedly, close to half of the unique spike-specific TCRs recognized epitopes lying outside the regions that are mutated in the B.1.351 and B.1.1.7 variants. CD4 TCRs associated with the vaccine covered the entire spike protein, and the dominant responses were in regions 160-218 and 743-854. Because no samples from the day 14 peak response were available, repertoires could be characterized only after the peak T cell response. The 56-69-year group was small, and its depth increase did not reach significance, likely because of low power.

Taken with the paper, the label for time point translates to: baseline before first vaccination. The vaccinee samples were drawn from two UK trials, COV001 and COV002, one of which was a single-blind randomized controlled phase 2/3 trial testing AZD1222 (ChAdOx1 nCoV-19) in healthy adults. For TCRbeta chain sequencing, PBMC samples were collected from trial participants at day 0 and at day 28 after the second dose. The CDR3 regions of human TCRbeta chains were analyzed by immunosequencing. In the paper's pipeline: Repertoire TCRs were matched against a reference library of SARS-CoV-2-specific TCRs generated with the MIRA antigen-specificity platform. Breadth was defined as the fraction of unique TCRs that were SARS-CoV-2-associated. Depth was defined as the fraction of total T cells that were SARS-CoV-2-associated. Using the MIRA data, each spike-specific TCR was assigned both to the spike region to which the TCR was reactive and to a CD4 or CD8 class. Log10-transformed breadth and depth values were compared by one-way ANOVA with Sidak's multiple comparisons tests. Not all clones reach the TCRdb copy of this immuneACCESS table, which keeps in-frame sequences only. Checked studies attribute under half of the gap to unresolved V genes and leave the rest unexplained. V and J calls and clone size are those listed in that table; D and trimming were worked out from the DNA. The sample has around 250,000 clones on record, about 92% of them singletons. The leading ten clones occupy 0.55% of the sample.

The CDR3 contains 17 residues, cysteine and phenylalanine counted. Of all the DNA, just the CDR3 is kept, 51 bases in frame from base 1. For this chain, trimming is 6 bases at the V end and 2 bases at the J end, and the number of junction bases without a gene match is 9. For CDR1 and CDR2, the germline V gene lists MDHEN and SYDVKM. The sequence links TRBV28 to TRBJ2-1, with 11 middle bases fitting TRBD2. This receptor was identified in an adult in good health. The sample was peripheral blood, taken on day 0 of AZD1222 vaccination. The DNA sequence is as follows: TGTGCCAGCAGCCCTTCCCTAGCGGGAGGAACCTACAATGAGCAGTTCTTC. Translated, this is CASSPSLAGGTYNEQFF.